The next 27 T cell receptor beta chains were all read from a single sample in a study of T cells in Graves' hyperthyroidism and ophthalmopathy. Researchers took RNA transcripts and amplified the TCR beta CDR3 regions from them. Researchers ran a first-round RT-PCR on the TCR CDR3 using the HTBI primer set. MiXCR was run by TCRdb on the multiplex PCR reads, yielding one entry per CDR3 protein. This table holds some 570,000 distinct CDR3 sequences, more than 15% found once. Specimen: blood. All receptors come from a woman in her late teens or twenties with Graves' ophthalmopathy.

At least ten counts were recorded for this clonotype. This chain links TRBV5-1 with TRBJ1-2; possibly TRBD1 for D (6 bases). V was clipped by 0 bases and J by 2 bases, with 11 bases between them. CDR1 is SGHRS and CDR2 is YFSETQ in the germline V gene. CDR3 length equals 15 residues. CDR3 protein: CASSLETGTNYGYTF. The DNA for the CDR3 is TGCGCCAGCAGCTTGGAGACAGGAACAAACTATGGCTACACCTTC.

This clonotype was recorded many times. V gene TRBV20-1 combines with J gene TRBJ2-5, with 9 bases aligning to TRBD2. This CDR3 region has 16 residues. Germline CDR1 DFQATT, CDR2 SNEGSKA (reference sequence). V trimming: 5 bases; J trimming: 5 bases; junction bases outside the gene matches: 15. CDR3 coding DNA: TGCAGTGCTGGGGTGGTTAGCGGGGGTGGAGGTGAGACCCAGTACTTC. Translation: CSAGVVSGGGGETQYF.

This clonotype was observed a few times. This sequence joins TRBV2 and TRBJ2-7, with a tentative D call TRBD1 (5 bases). Per the germline V gene, CDR1 is SNHLY and CDR2 is FYNNEI. The CDR3 runs to 14 residues. V was trimmed by 7 bases and J by 3 bases, leaving 16 bases between them. The CDR3 DNA follows: TGTGCCAGCACCCACGACAGAGATATCTACGAGCAGTACTTC. Residues: CASTHDRDIYEQYF.

This clonotype was observed many times. The V gene is TRBV28, the J gene TRBJ2-3; D assignment may be TRBD1 or TRBD2 (6 bases each). Trimming shortened V by 7 bases and J by 0 bases, and 29 bases separated the two germline ends. The CDR3 is 20 residues long. CDR1 and CDR2 (germline): MDHEN, SYDVKM. The CDR3 here is CASTIYLEGGTPSSTDTQYF. Written as DNA, the CDR3 is TGTGCCAGCACTATATATTTGGAGGGGGGTACCCCATCTAGCACAGATACGCAGTATTTT. Full variable domain (missing parts from reference TRBV28 and TRBJ2-3): DVKVTQSSRYLVKRTGEKVFLECVQDMDHENMFWYRQDPGLGLRLIYFSYDVKMKEKGDIPEGYSVSREKKERFSLILESASTNQTSMYLCASTIYLEGGTPSSTDTQYFGPGTRLTVL.

At least ten counts were recorded for this clonotype. The chain couples TRBV7-2 to TRBJ2-3; D gene unclear. The ends were cut back, 1 base at V and 2 bases at J, with 13 bases in the middle. Germline values: CDR1 SGHTA, CDR2 FQGNSA. The CDR3 length is 16 residues. DNA for the CDR3: TGTGCCAGCAGCTTAGTTGGTATTAGAACCACAGATACGCAGTATTTT. The encoded protein is CASSLVGIRTTDTQYF.

Many counts were recorded for this clonotype. The chain combines TRBV12-3 or TRBV12-4 with TRBJ2-3, with D possibly being TRBD1 or TRBD2 (6 bases each). V dropped 6 bases and J dropped 0 bases, with 16 bases sitting between them. The CDR3 consists of 16 residues. This CDR3 is CASSPAGHRSTDTQYF. As DNA, the CDR3 is TGTGCCAGCAGCCCGGCGGGACACCGAAGCACAGATACGCAGTATTTT.

This clonotype was observed once. The chain links TRBV11-2 to TRBJ2-1, with TRBD2 matching 13 bases. Germline-derived CDR1 and CDR2 are SGHAT and FQNNGV. The CDR3 covers 18 residues. Trimming took 1 base from V and 9 from J; bases not matched to a gene: 12. Here the CDR3 DNA reads TGTGCCAGCAGCTTAGCGTGGACTAGCGGGAGAGACAATCGTGAGCAGTTCTTC. Amino acid sequence: CASSLAWTSGRDNREQFF. Filled out from reference TRBV11-2 and TRBJ2-1, the complete variable domain reads EAGVAQSPRYKIIEKRQSVAFWCNPISGHATLYWYQQILGQGPKLLIQFQNNGVVDDSQLPKDRFSAERLKGVDSTLKIQPAKLEDSAVYLCASSLAWTSGRDNREQFFGPGTRLTVL.

Ten or more counts support this clonotype. V is TRBV7-8 and J is TRBJ2-1; no clear D gene. Germline V lookup: CDR1 SGHVS, CDR2 FQNEAQ. This CDR3 is 15 amino acids long. V lost 1 base and J 4 bases, leaving 11 bases between the germline ends. CDR3 region: CASSLEAPLYNEQFF. The CDR3 DNA reads as TGTGCCAGCAGCTTAGAGGCCCCTTTGTACAATGAGCAGTTCTTC.

This clonotype was seen at least ten times. V is TRBV18 and J is TRBJ1-2, with 10 bases identical to TRBD1. The ends lost 3 bases at V and 6 bases at J; junction bases unmatched: 4. The CDR3 extends over 14 amino acids. Germline values: CDR1 KGHSH, CDR2 LQKENI. CDR3 bases: TGTGCCAGCTCACCTACCGGGACAGGGGATGGCTACACCTTC. This sequence encodes CASSPTGTGDGYTF.

The table lists this clonotype with many counts. V gene TRBV28 combines with J gene TRBJ1-5, with D uncertain. V was clipped by 11 bases and J by 0 bases, with 14 bases between them. This CDR3 comprises 14 residues. Germline assignment: CDR1 MDHEN and CDR2 SYDVKM. The CDR3 reads CASTKWASNQPQHF. The CDR3 DNA reads as TGTGCCTCAACGAAGTGGGCTAGCAATCAGCCCCAGCATTTT.

This clonotype has ten or more counts. This chain uses TRBV28 with TRBJ1-6; a possible D gene is TRBD1 (6 bases). CDR3 size: 14 residues. Trimming left V 5 bases short and J 7 bases short, with 12 bases between. Germline lookup yields CDR1 MDHEN and CDR2 SYDVKM. The CDR3: CASSKGGYNSPLHF. In DNA form, the CDR3 reads TGTGCCAGCAGTAAAGGGGGTTACAATTCACCCCTCCACTTT.

There are many counts of this clonotype. The rearrangement links TRBV28 to TRBJ2-1; tentatively, D is TRBD1 (6 bases). V was trimmed by 5 bases and J by 9 bases, leaving 8 bases between them. Germline V CDR1 and CDR2: MDHEN, SYDVKM. The CDR3 is 11 amino acids. CDR3 nucleotide sequence: TGTGCCAGCAGTCACAGGGCTGAGCAGTTCTTC. Its protein product is CASSHRAEQFF.

This clonotype was seen only a few times. V and J are TRBV5-1 and TRBJ1-1, with D unclear. In germline, CDR1 is SGHRS, CDR2 YFSETQ. The CDR3 runs to 14 residues. Trimming cost V 4 bases and J 6 bases, with 16 bases left between them. The CDR3 region is CASSPAGGSPEAFF. The CDR3 DNA sequence: TGCGCCAGCAGCCCGGCGGGAGGGTCTCCTGAAGCTTTCTTT.

This clonotype is a singleton in its sample. The V and J genes are TRBV6-5 and TRBJ2-7; D might be TRBD1 or TRBD2, each matching 6 bases. V lost 2 bases and J 3 bases, leaving 20 bases between the germline ends. The CDR3 contains 17 residues. CDR1 and CDR2 from the germline V gene are MNHEY and SVGAGI. The CDR3 DNA follows: TGTGCCAGCAGTTACCCGGAGGGGCGGGACACCATCTACGAGCAGTACTTC. Translation gives CASSYPEGRDTIYEQYF.

This clonotype showed up many times. The genes are TRBV5-1 and TRBJ1-4; D call uncertain. Germline assignment: CDR1 SGHRS and CDR2 YFSETQ. The germline V and J ends were trimmed by 4 bases and 3 bases, with 13 bases remaining between them. The CDR3 loop spans 15 amino acids. CDR3 region: CASSPEASSNEKLFF. As DNA, the CDR3 is TGCGCCAGCAGCCCGGAGGCTAGTTCTAATGAAAAACTGTTTTTT. Supplemented by reference TRBV5-1 and TRBJ1-4, the full variable domain reads KAGVTQTPRYLIKTRGQQVTLSCSPISGHRSVSWYQQTPGQGLQFLFEYFSETQRNKGNFPGRFSGRQFSNSRSEMNVSTLELGDSALYLCASSPEASSNEKLFFGSGTQLSVL.

Ten or more counts support this clonotype. The chain employs TRBV3-1 and TRBJ2-1; D gene ambiguous. The V gene lost 1 base and the J gene lost 8 bases, with 9 bases spanning the gap. Germline V gives CDR1 LGHDT, CDR2 YNNKEL (reference sequence). CDR3 length equals 13 residues. The CDR3 DNA reads TGTGCCAGCAGCCAAGGTGGGTTCGATGAGCAGTTCTTC. Its protein product is CASSQGGFDEQFF.

In its sample, this clonotype was seen a few times. This chain connects TRBV12-3 or TRBV12-4 to TRBJ1-5; D remains ambiguous. The CDR3 runs 15 residues. V was cut by 3 bases and J by 1 base, with 10 bases left in between. The CDR3 sequence: CASSFRETSNQPQHF. CDR3 DNA sequence: TGTGCCAGCAGTTTTCGGGAAACGAGCAATCAGCCCCAGCATTTT.

This clonotype has ten or more counts. The chain couples TRBV7-9 to TRBJ2-7, with a tentative D call TRBD2 (6 bases). Germline V lookup: CDR1 SEHNR, CDR2 FQNEAQ (reference sequence). The V gene lost 5 bases and the J gene lost 3 bases, with 14 bases spanning the gap. This CDR3 contains 14 residues. CDR3 in amino acids: CASSQPSAVYEQYF. The CDR3 nucleotides read TGTGCCAGCAGCCAACCTAGCGCGGTCTACGAGCAGTACTTC.

This clonotype came up many times. The chain joins TRBV28 to TRBJ2-1, with a weak D call TRBD1 (6 bases). This CDR3 region has 11 residues. V lost 7 bases to trimming and J lost 10 bases, with 11 bases between them. From germline, CDR1 is MDHEN and CDR2 SYDVKM. The CDR3 nucleotides are TGTGCCAGCACCTACAGGGAAGAGCAGTTCTTC. This translates into CASTYREEQFF.

V is TRBV29-1 and J is TRBJ2-1; 11 nucleotides line up with TRBD2. V lost 6 bases, J lost 0 bases, and 1 base stayed unmatched. Germline loops: CDR1 SQVTM, CDR2 ANQGSEA. The CDR3 is 14 residues long. Here the CDR3 DNA reads TGCAGCGTCCTAGCGGGGGGCTCCTACAATGAGCAGTTCTTC. This encodes CSVLAGGSYNEQFF.

This clonotype was detected many times. This chain joins TRBV9 and TRBJ2-1; 12 bases are shared with TRBD2. With 4 bases clipped from V and 8 bases from J, the junction kept 10 bases outside the gene matches. The CDR3 is made up of 16 amino acids. CDR1 SGDLS and CDR2 YYNGEE come from the germline V gene. As DNA, the CDR3 is TGTGCCAGCAGCCGGTCTAGCGGGGGGGCTCGCGATGAGCAGTTCTTC. As protein: CASSRSSGGARDEQFF.

J is TRBJ1-1 and V is TRBV5-4; maybe TRBD1 (5 bases). Germline V lookup: CDR1 SGHNT, CDR2 YYREEE (reference sequence). V dropped 4 bases and J dropped 4 bases, with 11 bases sitting between them. The CDR3 contains 13 residues. CDR3 protein: CASSRRAFTEAFF. CDR3 DNA sequence: TGTGCCAGCAGCCGCAGGGCATTCACTGAAGCTTTCTTT.

The J gene is TRBJ1-2, the V gene TRBV15; the match to TRBD1 covers 7 bases. V was clipped by 3 bases and J by 6 bases; unmatched bases: 4. Germline CDR1 reads LNHNV; CDR2 reads YYDKDF (reference sequence). The CDR3 loop spans 13 amino acids. The CDR3 coding sequence is TGTGCCACCAGCAGCAGGGGGGACCATGGCTACACCTTC. Amino acids: CATSSRGDHGYTF.

The sample holds many counts of this clonotype. The V gene is TRBV3-1, the J gene TRBJ1-2, with a weak D call TRBD1 (5 bases). Trimming removed 0 bases at V and 2 bases at J, with 16 bases between. Germline CDR1 reads LGHDT; CDR2 reads YNNKEL (reference sequence). CDR3 length equals 17 residues. The CDR3 coding sequence is TGTGCCAGCAGCCAAGATCAGCCAGGGCCATTCAACTATGGCTACACCTTC. Its protein product is CASSQDQPGPFNYGYTF.

This clonotype came up many times. The chain links TRBV30 to TRBJ2-7; D perhaps matches TRBD2 (6 bases). Trimming removed 0 bases from V and 5 bases from J, with 14 bases in between. The CDR3 has 14 amino acids. Germline CDR1 reads GTSNPN; CDR2 reads SVGIG (reference sequence). The chain's CDR3 is CAWSVRIGGDEQYF. DNA for the CDR3: TGTGCCTGGAGTGTACGAATCGGCGGGGACGAGCAGTACTTC.

This clonotype has a single count. The rearrangement uses TRBV10-3 and TRBJ2-1, with TRBD2 matching 16 bases. Germline V gene sequence: CDR1 ENHRY, CDR2 SYGVKD. The ends lost 6 bases at V and 6 bases at J; junction bases unmatched: 2. The CDR3 spans 15 residues. CDR3 sequence (DNA): TGTGCCATCAGGGGGACTAGCGGGGGGGTCAATGAGCAGTTCTTC. Translated: CAIRGTSGGVNEQFF.

This clonotype was observed a few times. The rearrangement links TRBV6-1 to TRBJ2-1; the D is unclear. The CDR3 is 13 residues long. The germline CDR1 and CDR2 sequences are MNHNS and SASEGT. Trimming left V 4 bases short and J 8 bases short, with 12 bases between. CDR3 protein: CASSGVPSDEQFF. As DNA, the CDR3 is TGTGCCAGCAGTGGGGTACCCAGCGATGAGCAGTTCTTC.